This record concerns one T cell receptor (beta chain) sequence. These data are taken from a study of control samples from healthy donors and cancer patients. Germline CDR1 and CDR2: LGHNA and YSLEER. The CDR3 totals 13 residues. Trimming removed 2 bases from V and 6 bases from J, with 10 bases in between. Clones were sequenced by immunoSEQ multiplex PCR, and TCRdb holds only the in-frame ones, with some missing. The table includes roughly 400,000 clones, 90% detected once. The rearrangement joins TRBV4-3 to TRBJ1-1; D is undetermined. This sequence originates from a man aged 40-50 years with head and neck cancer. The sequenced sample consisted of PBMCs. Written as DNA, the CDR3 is TGCGCCAGCAGCCAACCCCTCTGGGCTGAAGCTTTCTTT. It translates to CASSQPLWAEAFF.